This TCR beta chain emerged from a study of T cell responses to AZD1222 COVID-19 vaccine. CDR1 KGHDR and CDR2 SFDVKD come from the germline V gene. Trimming took 4 bases from V and 3 from J; bases not matched to a gene: 1. This CDR3 is built from 13 residues. Generated by immunoSEQ multiplex PCR, the TCRdb table keeps only in-frame clones and is missing some. Of around 150,000 clones listed, roughly 90% were seen once; the top ten hold roughly 1.2%. This clone was seen just once. The rearrangement uses TRBV24-1 and TRBJ1-2, with 7 bases lining up with TRBD1. The material sequenced was peripheral blood, taken 28 days after the second AZD1222 dose. The source is an adult who received the AZD1222 COVID-19 vaccine. CDR3 region: CATSETGDYGYTF. CDR3 nucleotides: TGTGCCACCAGTGAAACAGGGGACTATGGCTACACCTTC.